This TCR beta chain was identified during a study of T cell repertoires in cytomegalovirus infection. Study summary: Recently identified HLA-C-restricted CMV epitopes and well-studied HLA-B-restricted CMV epitopes were used by the study. Public TCR beta signature analysis indicated the presence of both CMV infection and matching HLA type.

Whole-study results and caveats: Cumulative frequency of public TCR beta families picked out carriers of CMV plus the relevant HLA.

About this clonotype itself: The antigen is unknown.

TCRdb re-analysed the reads in MiXCR, keeping a single row per CDR3 protein. In the table there are about 330,000 distinct CDR3 sequences, approximately 30% of which are singletons. The clonotype comes from a human donor in good health (CMV status not recorded). Some clones in this sample may be carry-over from other donors' samples. The source material was cultured PBMCs, sampled from culture after CMV antigen stimulation.

For the CDR3, the DNA is TGTGCCAGCAGCGCCCGGCACGTCCAGCATTTT. This translates into CASSARHVQHF. This chain links TRBV28 with TRBJ1-5; D remains ambiguous. Looked up from germline, CDR1 is MDHEN and CDR2 is SYDVKM. This CDR3 contains 11 residues. V was clipped by 6 bases and J by 12 bases, with 12 bases between them.